This paragraph covers one T cell receptor (beta chain) sequence. Trimming cost V 3 bases and J 2 bases, with 8 bases left between them. The length of the CDR3 is 13 residues. Germline values: CDR1 DFQATT, CDR2 SNEGSKA (reference sequence). In the authors' methods: Nucleated cell number was recorded as an estimate derived from reference gene primer amplification. TCRdb keeps only in-frame clones here, not all; method: immunoSEQ multiplex PCR. Clonal size and the V and J genes are those of that table, whereas D and trimming came from the DNA. This table has approximately 240,000 clones, 65% to 90% appearing once. These data belong to a study of blood T cell repertoires in COVID-19. Across the whole study: Samples representing acute and convalescent COVID-19 were sourced from the United States, Italy and Spain. Nucleic acid was either cDNA or gDNA, and it came from T cells, B-cell-depleted T cells, or PBMCs.

Sequencing used peripheral blood. The genes are TRBV20-1 and TRBJ1-5; no definite D call. This receptor was taken from an elderly woman with active or convalescent COVID-19. CDR3 region: CSASPTGNQPQHF. The CDR3, as DNA: TGCAGTGCTAGTCCCACGGGCAATCAGCCCCAGCATTTT.